Below are 10 T cell receptor beta chains sequenced from a single sample in a study of monozygotic twins with inflammatory bowel disease. From its re-call of the 5' RACE reads, TCRdb lists each CDR3 protein once, without DNA. This sample contains 330,000 or so distinct CDR3 sequences. Sequencing input: blood. The receptors derive from a human donor with ulcerative colitis or Crohn's disease, or a healthy co-twin of an affected twin (not recorded which).

V and J are TRBV6-1 and TRBJ2-1; TCRdb picks TRBD1, but there is no DNA to check that call. Germline assignment: CDR1 MNHNS and CDR2 SASEGT. This CDR3 is 18 amino acids long. The CDR3 spells CASSQRDRGLPSYNEQFF.

This rearrangement joins TRBV11-2 to TRBJ1-1. Germline V lookup: CDR1 SGHAT, CDR2 FQNNGV. The CDR3 runs to 17 residues. The CDR3 here is CASSPRPPGRMNTESFF.

This chain joins TRBV5-1 and TRBJ1-1; there is no DNA to check the TCRdb D call of TRBD1. CDR1 is SGHRS, CDR2 YFSETQ, per germline. The length of the CDR3 is 15 residues. CDR3 protein: CASSGISGSNTEAFF.

The chain joins TRBV5-1 to TRBJ2-1; absent DNA, TCRdb's TRBD2 call cannot be checked. The CDR3 loop spans 14 amino acids. Germline V gene sequence: CDR1 SGHRS, CDR2 YFSETQ. This chain's CDR3 is CASSFQWETNEQFF.

The CDR3 reads CASTLTGKAFF. This chain links TRBV12-3 or TRBV12-4 with TRBJ1-1; the D gene TCRdb calls, TRBD1, cannot be checked with no DNA. CDR3 size: 11 residues.

The CDR3 sequence: CASSLLAVDYGYTF. This chain links TRBV5-1 with TRBJ1-2. This CDR3 is 14 amino acids long. CDR1 and CDR2 (germline): SGHRS, YFSETQ.

This sequence joins TRBV11-2 and TRBJ1-6; TCRdb's assignment of TRBD1 cannot be checked, as there is no DNA. CDR1 is SGHAT, CDR2 FQNNGV, per germline. The CDR3 length is 16 residues. CDR3 loop: CASSSWTGAYNSPLHF.

The chain recombines TRBV2 with TRBJ2-2; TCRdb lists TRBD2, though no DNA is available to test this call. CDR3 length equals 15 residues. The germline V gene encodes CDR1 SNHLY and CDR2 FYNNEI. CDR3 residues: CASSDWALNTGELFF.

The chain employs TRBV7-8 and TRBJ2-5; TCRdb gives TRBD1 as the D gene, but with no DNA this cannot be confirmed. In germline, CDR1 is SGHVS, CDR2 FQNEAQ. CDR3 length equals 13 residues. The chain's CDR3 is CASSPDRQETQYF. Complete variable domain (other parts from reference TRBV7-8 and TRBJ2-5): GAGVSQSPRYKVAKRGQDVALRCDPISGHVSLFWYQQALGQGPEFLTYFQNEAQLDKSGLPSDRFFAERPEGSVSTLKIQRTQQEDSAVYLCASSPDRQETQYFGPGTRLLVL.

V and J are TRBV18 and TRBJ2-1; TCRdb's D call, TRBD2, is unchecked because there is no DNA. Germline CDR1 reads KGHSH; CDR2 reads LQKENI. The CDR3 contains 16 residues. The CDR3 sequence is CASSKPGLAGINEQFF.